The following is a TCR beta chain sequence with its context. The data stem from a study of blood T cell repertoires in COVID-19. Across the study: In each case, the material was cDNA or gDNA derived from T cells, B-cell-depleted T cells, or PBMCs.

The assay was immunoSEQ multiplex PCR, and TCRdb's table has in-frame clones only and misses some. The sample contains roughly 38,000 clones, around four fifths of which appear only once. Per the germline V gene, CDR1 is MDHEN and CDR2 is SYDVKM. This CDR3 comprises 16 residues. After removal of 8 bases from V and 3 bases from J, the junction contained 13 bases not matched to a gene. The sample comprised peripheral blood. The V gene is TRBV28, the J gene TRBJ1-5; 7 bases agree with TRBD1. This receptor was taken from a man aged 50-60 years with active COVID-19. The CDR3 nucleotides read TGTGCCAGCTCCCGGGAGAGACAGGGTCCCAATCAGCCCCAGCATTTT. Translating gives CASSRERQGPNQPQHF.